The present T cell receptor beta chain was sequenced within a study of CD8+CD57+ T cells in acquired aplastic anemia. Study-wide context: The sorted CD4+ and CD8+ cells yielded an average approximately 3.3 ug of DNA. Healthy donors gave approximately 9.8 million reads on average for CD4+ cells.

Study outcomes and limitations: Common to patients and controls were twenty-nine CD8+ CDR3 sequences. CD8+ Simpson's diversity did not differ significantly between patients and controls.

Deletions cut 11 bases from V and 1 base from J, with 11 bases between. The CDR3 consists of 13 residues. The germline CDR1 and CDR2 sequences are SGHVS and FQNEAQ. According to the study, genomic DNA was the template for TCR beta VDJ and CDR3 profiling. TCRdb passed the reads through MiXCR, listing each CDR3 protein once. The repertoire holds around 200,000 distinct CDR3 sequences, approximately 60% seen once, with 25% to 30% in the top ten. As concerns this clonotype: Its antigen is unknown.

The origin of this receptor is a human donor in good health. The V and J genes are TRBV7-8 and TRBJ2-2; no clear D gene. Sequenced: sorted CD4+, CD8+, or CD8+CD57+ T cells (not recorded which) from PBMCs. CDR3 coding DNA: TGTGCCGACCGCCCGATGAACACCGGGGAGCTGTTTTTT. This gives the protein CADRPMNTGELFF.